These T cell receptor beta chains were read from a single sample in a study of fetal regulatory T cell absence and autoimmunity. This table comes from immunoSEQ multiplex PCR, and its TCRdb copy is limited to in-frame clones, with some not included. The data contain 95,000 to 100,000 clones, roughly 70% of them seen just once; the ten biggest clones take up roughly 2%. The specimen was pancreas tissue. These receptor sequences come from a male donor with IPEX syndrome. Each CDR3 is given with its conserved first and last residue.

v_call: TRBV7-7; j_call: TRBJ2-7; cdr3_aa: CASSLGEAGEQYF
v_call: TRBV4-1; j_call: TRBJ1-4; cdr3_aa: CASSQDDLGTDEKLFF
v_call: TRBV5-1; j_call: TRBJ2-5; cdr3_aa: CASSLAGQQETQYF
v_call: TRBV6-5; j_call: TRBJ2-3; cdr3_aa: CASNQLASTDTQYF
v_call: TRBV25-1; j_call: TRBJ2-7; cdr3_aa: CASSESLRRPEQYF
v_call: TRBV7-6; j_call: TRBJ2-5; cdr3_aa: CASSPGTGSIRRQETQYF
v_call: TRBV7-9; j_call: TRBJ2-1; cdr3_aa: CASRSGDEQFF
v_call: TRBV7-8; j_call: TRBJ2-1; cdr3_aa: CASSLRLRRASTSGYNEQFF
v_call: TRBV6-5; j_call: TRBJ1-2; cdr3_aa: CASRKGQGYGYTF
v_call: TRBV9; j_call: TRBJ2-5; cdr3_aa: CASSVGAGGPEETQYF
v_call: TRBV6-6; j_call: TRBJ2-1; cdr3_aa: CASSYGRVGFNEQFF
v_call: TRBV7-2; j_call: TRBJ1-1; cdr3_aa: CASSSPTERGLNTEAFF
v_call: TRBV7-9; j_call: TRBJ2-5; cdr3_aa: CASSRETQYF
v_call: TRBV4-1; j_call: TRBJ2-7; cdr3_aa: CASSQGGAGILNEQYF
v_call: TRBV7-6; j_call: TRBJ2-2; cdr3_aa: CASSLGLAGGLPNTGELFF
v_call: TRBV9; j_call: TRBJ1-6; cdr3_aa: CASSSGTGGNSPLHF
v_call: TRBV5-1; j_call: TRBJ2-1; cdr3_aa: CASSLETQNDNEQFF
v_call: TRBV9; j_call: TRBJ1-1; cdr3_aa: CASSGGEMTEAFF
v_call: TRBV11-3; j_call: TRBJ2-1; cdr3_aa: CASSWTGGNEQFF
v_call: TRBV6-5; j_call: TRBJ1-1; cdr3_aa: CASSYDRWGTEAFF
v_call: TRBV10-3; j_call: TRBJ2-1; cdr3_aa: CAISESRRGDGQFF
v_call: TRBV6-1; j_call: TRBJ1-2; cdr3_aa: CASNTGGRGYTF
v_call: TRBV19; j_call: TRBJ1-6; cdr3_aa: CASSIGNSPLHF
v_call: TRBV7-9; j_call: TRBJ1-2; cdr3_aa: CASSLEGGYGYTF
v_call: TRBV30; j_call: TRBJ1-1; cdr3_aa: CAWGVRATEAFF
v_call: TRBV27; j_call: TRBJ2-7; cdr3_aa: CASSRGGPEQYF
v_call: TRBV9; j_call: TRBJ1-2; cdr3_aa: CASSEGTGGYGYTF
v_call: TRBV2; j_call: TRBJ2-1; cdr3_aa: CASSPTISGSSYNEQFF
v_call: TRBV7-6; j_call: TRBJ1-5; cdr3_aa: CASSLRVGQPQHF
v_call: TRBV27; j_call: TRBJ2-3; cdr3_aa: CASSLSGGGTDTQYF
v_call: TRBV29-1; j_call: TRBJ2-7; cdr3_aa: CSVRKDYEQYF
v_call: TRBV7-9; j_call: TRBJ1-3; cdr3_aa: CASSLRQGGNTIYF
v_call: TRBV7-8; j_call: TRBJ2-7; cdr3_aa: CASSSTVSYEQYF
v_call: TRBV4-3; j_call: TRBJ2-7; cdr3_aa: CASSQDRGPYEQYF
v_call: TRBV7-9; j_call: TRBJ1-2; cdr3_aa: CASSLVPGAHGYTF
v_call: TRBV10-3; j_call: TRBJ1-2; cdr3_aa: CATVPRDRGDGYTF
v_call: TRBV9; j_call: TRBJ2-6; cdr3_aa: CASSVGSWANVLTF
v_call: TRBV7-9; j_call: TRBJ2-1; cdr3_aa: CASSKTGVMNEQFF